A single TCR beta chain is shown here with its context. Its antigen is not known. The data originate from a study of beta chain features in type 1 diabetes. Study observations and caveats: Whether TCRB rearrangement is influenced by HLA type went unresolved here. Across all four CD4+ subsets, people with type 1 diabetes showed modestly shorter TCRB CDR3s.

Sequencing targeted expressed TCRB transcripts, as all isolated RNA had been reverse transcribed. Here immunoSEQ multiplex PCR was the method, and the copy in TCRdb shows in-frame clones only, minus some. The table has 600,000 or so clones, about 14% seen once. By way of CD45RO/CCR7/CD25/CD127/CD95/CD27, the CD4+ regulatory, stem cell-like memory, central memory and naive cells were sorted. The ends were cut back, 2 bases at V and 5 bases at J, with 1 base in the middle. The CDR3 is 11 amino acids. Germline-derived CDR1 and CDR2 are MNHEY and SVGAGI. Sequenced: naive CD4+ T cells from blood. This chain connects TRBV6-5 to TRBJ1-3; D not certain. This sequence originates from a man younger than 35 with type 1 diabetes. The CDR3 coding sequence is TGTGCCAGCAGTTACCGAAACACCATATATTTT. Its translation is CASSYRNTIYF.